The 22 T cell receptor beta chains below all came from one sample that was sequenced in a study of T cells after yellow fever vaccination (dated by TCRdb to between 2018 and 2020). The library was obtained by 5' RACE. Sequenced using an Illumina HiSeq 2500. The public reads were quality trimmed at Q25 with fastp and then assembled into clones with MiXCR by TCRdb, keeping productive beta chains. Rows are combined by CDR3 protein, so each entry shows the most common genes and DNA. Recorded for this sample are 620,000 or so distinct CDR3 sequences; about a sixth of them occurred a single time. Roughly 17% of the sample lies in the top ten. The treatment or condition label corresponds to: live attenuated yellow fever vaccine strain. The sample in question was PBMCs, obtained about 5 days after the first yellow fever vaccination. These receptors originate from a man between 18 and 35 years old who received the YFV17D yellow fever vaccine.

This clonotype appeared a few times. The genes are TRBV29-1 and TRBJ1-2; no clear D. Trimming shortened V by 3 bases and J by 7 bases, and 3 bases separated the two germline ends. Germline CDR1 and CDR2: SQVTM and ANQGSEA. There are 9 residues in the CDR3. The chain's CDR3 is CSVDPGYTF. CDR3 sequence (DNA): TGCAGCGTTGATCCTGGCTACACCTTC.

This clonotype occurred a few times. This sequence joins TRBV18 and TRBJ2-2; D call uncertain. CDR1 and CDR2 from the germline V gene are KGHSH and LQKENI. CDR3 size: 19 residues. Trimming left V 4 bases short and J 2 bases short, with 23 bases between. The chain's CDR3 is CASSQNRPSPNKNTGELFF. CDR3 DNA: TGTGCCAGCTCACAAAATCGGCCGTCCCCGAATAAAAACACCGGGGAGCTGTTTTTT.

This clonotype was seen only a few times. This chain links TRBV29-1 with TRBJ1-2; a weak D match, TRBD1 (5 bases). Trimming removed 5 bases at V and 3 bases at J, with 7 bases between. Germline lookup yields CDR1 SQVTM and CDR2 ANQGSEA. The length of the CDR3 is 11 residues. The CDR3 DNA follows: TGCAGCGTTTCCAGGGACTATGGCTACACCTTC. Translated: CSVSRDYGYTF.

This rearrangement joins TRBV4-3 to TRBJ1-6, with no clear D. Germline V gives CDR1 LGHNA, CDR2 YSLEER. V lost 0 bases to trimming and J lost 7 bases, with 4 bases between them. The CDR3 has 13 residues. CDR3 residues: CASSQEGNSPLHF. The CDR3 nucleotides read TGCGCCAGCAGCCAAGAAGGGAATTCACCCCTCCACTTT.

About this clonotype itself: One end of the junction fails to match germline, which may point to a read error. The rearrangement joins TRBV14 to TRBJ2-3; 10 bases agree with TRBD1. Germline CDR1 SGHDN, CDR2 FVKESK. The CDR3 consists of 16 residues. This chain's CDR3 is CAGSQGDRGYRDTQYF. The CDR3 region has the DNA TGTGCCGGCAGCCAAGGGGACAGGGGCTACAGGGATACGCAGTATTTT.

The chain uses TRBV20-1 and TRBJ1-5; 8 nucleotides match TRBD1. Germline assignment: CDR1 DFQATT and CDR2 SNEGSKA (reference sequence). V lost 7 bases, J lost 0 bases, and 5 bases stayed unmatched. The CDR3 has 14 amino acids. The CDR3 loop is CSGQGATSNQPQHF. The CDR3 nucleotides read TGCAGTGGCCAGGGGGCCACTAGCAATCAGCCCCAGCATTTT.

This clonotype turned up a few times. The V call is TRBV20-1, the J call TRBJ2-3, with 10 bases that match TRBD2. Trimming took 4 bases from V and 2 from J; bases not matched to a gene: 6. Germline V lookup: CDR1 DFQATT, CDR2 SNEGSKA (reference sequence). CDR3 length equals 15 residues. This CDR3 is CSATLAGEYTDTQYF. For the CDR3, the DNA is TGCAGTGCTACCCTAGCGGGGGAGTACACAGATACGCAGTATTTT.

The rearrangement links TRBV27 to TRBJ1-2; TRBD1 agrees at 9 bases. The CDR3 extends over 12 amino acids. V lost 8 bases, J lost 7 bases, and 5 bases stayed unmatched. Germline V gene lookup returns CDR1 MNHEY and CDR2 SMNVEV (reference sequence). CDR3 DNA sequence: TGTGCCAGCCGGACAGGGGTCTTTGGCTACACCTTC. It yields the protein CASRTGVFGYTF.

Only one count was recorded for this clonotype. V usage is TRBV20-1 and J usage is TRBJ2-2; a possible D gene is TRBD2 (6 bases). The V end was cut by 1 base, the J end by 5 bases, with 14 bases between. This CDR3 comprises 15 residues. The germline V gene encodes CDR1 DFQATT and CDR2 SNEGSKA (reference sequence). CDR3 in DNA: TGCAGTGCTAGAGTTGGGACTCCCTTAACCGGGGAGCTGTTTTTT. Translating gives CSARVGTPLTGELFF.

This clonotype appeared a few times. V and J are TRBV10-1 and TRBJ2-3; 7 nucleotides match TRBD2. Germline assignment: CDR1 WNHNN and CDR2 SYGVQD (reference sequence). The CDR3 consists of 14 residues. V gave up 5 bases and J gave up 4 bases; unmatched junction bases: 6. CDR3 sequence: CASSSRGEADTQYF. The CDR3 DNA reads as TGCGCCAGCAGTTCACGGGGGGAGGCAGATACGCAGTATTTT.

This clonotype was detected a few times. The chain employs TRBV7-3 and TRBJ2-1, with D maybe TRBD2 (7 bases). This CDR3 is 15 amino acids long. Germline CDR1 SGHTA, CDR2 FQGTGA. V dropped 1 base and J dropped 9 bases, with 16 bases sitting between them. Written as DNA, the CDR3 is TGTGCCAGCAGCTTAAGGGGGGGCGAGGGGATTGAGCAGTTCTTC. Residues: CASSLRGGEGIEQFF.

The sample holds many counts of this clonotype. CDR3 in DNA: TGTGCCAGCGCCGGGGACACCTCCTACGAGCAGTACGTC. Protein: CASAGDTSYEQYV. The rearrangement links TRBV18 to TRBJ2-7; the D gene is possibly TRBD1 (6 bases). Germline CDR1 reads KGHSH; CDR2 reads LQKENI. There are 13 residues in the CDR3. Trimming removed 8 bases at V and 0 bases at J, with 11 bases between.

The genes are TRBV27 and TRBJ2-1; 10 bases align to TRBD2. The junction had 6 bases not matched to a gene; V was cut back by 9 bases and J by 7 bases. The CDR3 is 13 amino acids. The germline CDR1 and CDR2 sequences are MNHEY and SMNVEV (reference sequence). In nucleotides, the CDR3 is TGTGCCAGTGGACTAGCGGTTTCTAATGAGCAGTTCTTC. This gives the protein CASGLAVSNEQFF.

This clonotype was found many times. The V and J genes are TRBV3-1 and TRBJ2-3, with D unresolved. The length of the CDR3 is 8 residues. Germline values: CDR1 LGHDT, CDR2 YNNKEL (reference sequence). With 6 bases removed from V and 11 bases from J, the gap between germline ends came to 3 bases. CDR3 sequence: CASREQYF. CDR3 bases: TGTGCCAGCAGGGAGCAGTATTTT.

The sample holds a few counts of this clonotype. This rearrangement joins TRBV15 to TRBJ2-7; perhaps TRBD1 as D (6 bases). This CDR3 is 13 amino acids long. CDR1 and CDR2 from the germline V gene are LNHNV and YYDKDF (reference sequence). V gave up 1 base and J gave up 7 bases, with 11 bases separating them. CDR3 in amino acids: CATSRAGGGEQYV. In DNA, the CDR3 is TGTGCCACCAGCAGAGCTGGGGGCGGAGAGCAGTACGTC.

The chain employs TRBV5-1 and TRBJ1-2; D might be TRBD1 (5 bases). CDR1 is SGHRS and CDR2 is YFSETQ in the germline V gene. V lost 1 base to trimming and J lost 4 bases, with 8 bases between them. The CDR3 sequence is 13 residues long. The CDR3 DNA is TGCGCCAGCAGCTTGACCACAGGCTATGGCTACACCTTC. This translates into CASSLTTGYGYTF. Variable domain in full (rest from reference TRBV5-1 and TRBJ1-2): KAGVTQTPRYLIKTRGQQVTLSCSPISGHRSVSWYQQTPGQGLQFLFEYFSETQRNKGNFPGRFSGRQFSNSRSEMNVSTLELGDSALYLCASSLTTGYGYTFGSGTRLTVV.

Here the CDR3 reads CASSRQDDNQPQHF. The CDR3 region has the DNA TGCGCCAGCAGTCGACAGGACGACAATCAGCCCCAGCATTTT. The chain recombines TRBV4-1 with TRBJ1-5, with D possibly being TRBD1 (6 bases). The CDR3 loop spans 14 amino acids. Germline CDR1 reads MGHRA; CDR2 reads YSYEKL. Trimming removed 6 bases at V and 3 bases at J, with 12 bases between.

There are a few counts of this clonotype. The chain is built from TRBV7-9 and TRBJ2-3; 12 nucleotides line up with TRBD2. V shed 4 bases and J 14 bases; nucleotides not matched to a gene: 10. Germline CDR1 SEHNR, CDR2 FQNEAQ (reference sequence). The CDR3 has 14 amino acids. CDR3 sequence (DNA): TGTGCCAGCAGCTCAACAGGACTAGCGGGGTTCTTGTATTTT. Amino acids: CASSSTGLAGFLYF.

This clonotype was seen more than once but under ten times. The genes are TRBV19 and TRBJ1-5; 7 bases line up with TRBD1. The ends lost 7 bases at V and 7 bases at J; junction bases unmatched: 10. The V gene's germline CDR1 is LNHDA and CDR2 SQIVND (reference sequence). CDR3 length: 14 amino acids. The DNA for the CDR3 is TGTGCCAGTACCCTAACAGGGGTTGGCCAGCCCCAGCATTTT. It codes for CASTLTGVGQPQHF.

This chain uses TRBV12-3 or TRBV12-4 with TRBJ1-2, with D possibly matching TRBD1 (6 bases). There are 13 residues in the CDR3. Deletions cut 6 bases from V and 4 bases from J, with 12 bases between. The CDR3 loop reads CASRAGAVYGYTF. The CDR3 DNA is TGTGCCAGCAGAGCAGGGGCAGTCTATGGCTACACCTTC.

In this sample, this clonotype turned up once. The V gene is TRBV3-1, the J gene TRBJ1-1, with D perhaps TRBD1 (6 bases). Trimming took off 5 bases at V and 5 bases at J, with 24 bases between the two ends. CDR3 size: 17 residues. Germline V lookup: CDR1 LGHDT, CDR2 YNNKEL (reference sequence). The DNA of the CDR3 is TGTGCCAGCAGCTTGTCGAGTGGGGGCTATTTAGAGACTGAAGCTTTCTTT. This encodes CASSLSSGGYLETEAFF.

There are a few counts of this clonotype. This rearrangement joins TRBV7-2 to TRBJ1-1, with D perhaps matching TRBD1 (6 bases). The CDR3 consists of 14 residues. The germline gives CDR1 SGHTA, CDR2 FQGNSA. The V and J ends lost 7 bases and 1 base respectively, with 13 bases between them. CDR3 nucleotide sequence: TGTGCCAGCAAACTGGGACACCAGAACACTGAAGCTTTCTTT. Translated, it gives CASKLGHQNTEAFF.